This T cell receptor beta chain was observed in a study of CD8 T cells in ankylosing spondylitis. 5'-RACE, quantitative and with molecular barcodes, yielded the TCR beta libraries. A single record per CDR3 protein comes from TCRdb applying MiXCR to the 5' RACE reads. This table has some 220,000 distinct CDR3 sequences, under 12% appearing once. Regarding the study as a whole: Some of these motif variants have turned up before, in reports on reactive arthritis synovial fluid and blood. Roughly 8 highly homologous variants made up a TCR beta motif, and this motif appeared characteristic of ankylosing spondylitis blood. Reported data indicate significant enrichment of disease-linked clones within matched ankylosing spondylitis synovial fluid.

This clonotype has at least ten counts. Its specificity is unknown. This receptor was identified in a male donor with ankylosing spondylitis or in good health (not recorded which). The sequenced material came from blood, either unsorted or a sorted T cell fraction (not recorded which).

The CDR3 sequence is CASSEKASWQYF. CDR3 bases: TGTGCCAGCAGTGAAAAGGCTTCATGGCAGTACTTC. This chain connects TRBV6-1 to TRBJ2-7, with D unresolved. Germline CDR1 and CDR2: MNHNS and SASEGT. CDR3 length: 12 residues. Trimming removed 2 bases at V and 9 bases at J, with 11 bases between.